This entry features one T cell receptor beta chain sequence. Its target is not known. The table came from immunoSEQ multiplex PCR; TCRdb's copy has only in-frame clones and leaves some out. The data show approximately 1,500,000 clones, 95% to 97% seen once. The sample comes from a study of shared clonotypes between healthy human individuals. Study-wide results and caveats: The represented genetic and exposure-history diversity was limited by the small number of donors.

This sequence was found in a man aged 25 to 40 in good health. Sequenced input: naive CD4+ T cells sorted from blood. Documented subset: CD45RA+ positively selected.

As DNA, the CDR3 is TGTGCCAGCTCACCACGGCGGGAGAGAACTTATGAGCAGTTCTTC. Amino acid sequence: CASSPRRERTYEQFF. The chain links TRBV18 to TRBJ2-1; 7 bases match TRBD2. This CDR3 comprises 15 residues. The germline V gene has CDR1 KGHSH and CDR2 LQKENI. V shed 1 base, J shed 8 bases, and the junction held 8 bases outside the gene matches.